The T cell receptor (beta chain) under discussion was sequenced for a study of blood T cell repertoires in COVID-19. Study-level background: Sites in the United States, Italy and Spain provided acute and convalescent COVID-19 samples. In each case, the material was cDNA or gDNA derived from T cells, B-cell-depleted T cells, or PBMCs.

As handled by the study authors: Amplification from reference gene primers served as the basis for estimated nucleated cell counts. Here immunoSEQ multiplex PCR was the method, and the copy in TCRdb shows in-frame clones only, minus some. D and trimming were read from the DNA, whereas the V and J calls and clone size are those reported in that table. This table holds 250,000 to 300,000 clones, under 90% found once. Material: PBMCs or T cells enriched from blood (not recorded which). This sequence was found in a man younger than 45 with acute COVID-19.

The CDR3 bases are TGTGCCAGCAGCTCAGGCCCCGAGGAAAAACTGTTTTTT. It translates to CASSSGPEEKLFF. This chain joins TRBV7-8 and TRBJ1-4, with D uncertain. From germline, CDR1 is SGHVS and CDR2 FQNEAQ. V shed 4 bases and J shed 8 bases, with 11 bases lying between them. The CDR3 loop spans 13 amino acids.